Presented here are 26 T cell receptor beta chains from one specimen sequenced in a study of T cell repertoires in cytomegalovirus infection. No cognate antigen is known for these TCRs. Via MiXCR, TCRdb re-called the reads, giving one row per CDR3 protein. The sample has about 37,000 distinct CDR3 sequences; just over 50% are singletons. Sequencing was performed on CD8+ T cells from cultured PBMCs, taken from culture after CMV antigen stimulation. All receptors derive from a human donor in good health (CMV status not recorded). Some clones in this sample may be carry-over from other donors' samples.

This clonotype was seen only once. The CDR3 reads CASSLVGDNEQFF. In DNA form, the CDR3 reads TGTGCCAGCAGCTTAGTAGGGGACAATGAGCAGTTCTTC. The chain combines TRBV11-2 with TRBJ2-1, with D tentatively TRBD1 (5 bases). CDR1 and CDR2 (germline): SGHAT, FQNNGV. The length of the CDR3 is 13 residues. V was clipped by 1 base and J by 5 bases, with 6 bases between them.

The chain joins TRBV7-9 to TRBJ2-7, with 8 bases identical to TRBD2. J was trimmed by 5 bases and V by 5 bases; bases with no gene match: 14. The CDR3 has 16 residues. Germline CDR1 reads SEHNR; CDR2 reads FQNEAQ (reference sequence). CDR3: CASSHSQRERTHEQYF. The CDR3 bases are TGTGCCAGCAGCCACAGTCAGCGGGAGAGGACCCACGAGCAGTACTTC.

The chain links TRBV6-1 to TRBJ1-6; 7 bases are a match to TRBD1. Trimming at V came to 5 bases and at J to 10 bases, leaving 8 bases not matched to a gene. The CDR3 is 14 amino acids. The germline gives CDR1 MNHNS, CDR2 SASEGT. The CDR3 region is CASSRQGLRSPLHF. The CDR3 nucleotides are TGTGCCAGCAGTCGACAGGGACTACGATCACCCCTCCACTTT.

The chain has TRBV6-6 and TRBJ2-5; the D is unclear. Germline CDR1 is MNHNY and CDR2 is SVGAGI (reference sequence). Trimming cost V 5 bases and J 1 base, with 11 bases left between them. There are 14 residues in the CDR3. The CDR3 sequence is CASSDDGFQETQYF. CDR3 coding DNA: TGTGCCAGCAGTGACGACGGCTTCCAAGAGACCCAGTACTTC.

The CDR3 is CASSRDRGYEQYF. The CDR3 DNA reads TGTGCCAGCAGTCGGGACAGGGGATACGAGCAGTACTTC. V gene TRBV12-3 or TRBV12-4 combines with J gene TRBJ2-7, with TRBD1 matching 10 bases. The CDR3 consists of 13 residues. V lost 5 bases to trimming and J lost 4 bases; unmatched junction nucleotides: 2.

The V and J genes are TRBV27 and TRBJ2-7; no firm D call. This CDR3 region has 14 residues. V lost 7 bases to trimming and J lost 2 bases, with 15 bases between them. CDR1 and CDR2 from the germline V gene are MNHEY and SMNVEV (reference sequence). The CDR3 nucleotides are TGTGCCAGCATAGGTCCAGGCCCTACCTACGAGCAGTACTTC. This codes for CASIGPGPTYEQYF.

A note on this clonotype: Compared with germline, one end of the junction differs, possibly owing to a read error. V gene TRBV4-1 combines with J gene TRBJ1-5; D is ambiguous. The CDR3 contains 15 residues. Germline V gene sequence: CDR1 MGHRA, CDR2 YSYEKL. CDR3: CASSPLEDSNQPQHF. The CDR3 nucleotides are TGTGCCAGCAGCCCATTGGAAGATAGCAATCAGCCCCAGCATTTT.

This clonotype was detected once. V is TRBV4-1 and J is TRBJ2-1; 8 bases are a match to TRBD2. The CDR3 extends over 15 amino acids. Per germline, CDR1 MGHRA and CDR2 YSYEKL. Losses at the gene ends were 4 bases for V and 3 bases for J; bases not matched to a gene: 5. The CDR3 nucleotides read TGCGCCAGCAGCCTGGGACTAGGGAGCTACAATGAGCAGTTCTTC. Residues: CASSLGLGSYNEQFF.

The V call is TRBV7-9, the J call TRBJ2-1, with 7 bases aligning to TRBD2. The germline V gene has CDR1 SEHNR and CDR2 FQNEAQ (reference sequence). V dropped 2 bases and J dropped 5; count of bases not matched to a gene: 6. CDR3 size: 15 residues. The CDR3 sequence is CASSLMAGVDNEQFF. In nucleotides, the CDR3 is TGTGCCAGCAGCTTAATGGCGGGAGTTGACAATGAGCAGTTCTTC.

Turning to this clonotype: The junction shows a germline mismatch at one end, possibly a read error. The V and J genes are TRBV4-1 and TRBJ2-3; 14 nucleotides align to TRBD2. This CDR3 spans 16 amino acids. CDR1 is MGHRA and CDR2 is YSYEKL in the germline V gene. The chain's CDR3 is CASSRPGLAGADTQYF. CDR3 nucleotides: TGTGCCAGCAGCCGTCCGGGACTAGCGGGGGCAGATACGCAGTATTTT.

This clonotype is a singleton in its sample. The chain has TRBV11-3 and TRBJ2-7, with 7 bases fitting TRBD1. Trimming at V came to 5 bases and at J to 0 bases, leaving 7 bases not matched to a gene. Germline values: CDR1 SGHNT, CDR2 YENEEA. The CDR3 has 15 residues. The CDR3 coding sequence is TGTGCCAGCAGCCTGGGACAGCCTTCCTCCTACGAGCAGTACTTC. As protein: CASSLGQPSSYEQYF. Using reference TRBV11-3 and TRBJ2-7 for the parts outside the CDR3, the full variable domain is EAGVVQSPRYKIIEKKQPVAFWCNPISGHNTLYWYLQNLGQGPELLIRYENEEAVDDSQLPKDRFSAERLKGVDSTLKIQPAELGDSAVYLCASSLGQPSSYEQYFGPGTRLTVT.

This clonotype was counted a few times. The chain uses TRBV7-8 and TRBJ2-3; D is uncertain. This CDR3 region has 17 residues. With 1 base removed from V and 0 bases from J, the gap between germline ends came to 14 bases. Germline V gene sequence: CDR1 SGHVS, CDR2 FQNEAQ. The CDR3 DNA reads as TGTGCCAGCAGCTTAGGACACCCACAAACTAGCACAGATACGCAGTATTTT. Amino acids: CASSLGHPQTSTDTQYF.

The chain couples TRBV6-5 to TRBJ1-3; perhaps TRBD1 as D (5 bases). Trimming took 2 bases from V and 4 from J, leaving 12 bases between them. The CDR3 loop spans 15 amino acids. Germline-derived CDR1 and CDR2 are MNHEY and SVGAGI. In nucleotides, the CDR3 is TGTGCCAGCAGTTACGGGGCGGATTGGGGAAACACCATATATTTT. Translated, it gives CASSYGADWGNTIYF.

The chain couples TRBV12-3 or TRBV12-4 to TRBJ1-4; D may be TRBD1 (6 bases). CDR3 length equals 13 residues. Trimming left V 4 bases short and J 7 bases short, with 10 bases between. CDR3 DNA: TGTGCCAGCAGTTACAGGGAAGGTGAAAAACTGTTTTTT. Translation: CASSYREGEKLFF.

The rearrangement links TRBV11-2 to TRBJ2-3, with D uncertain. V lost 5 bases and J 0 bases, leaving 0 bases between the germline ends. The CDR3 is made up of 11 amino acids. Per germline, CDR1 SGHAT and CDR2 FQNNGV. This chain's CDR3 is CASSSTDTQYF. CDR3 in DNA: TGTGCCAGCAGCAGCACAGATACGCAGTATTTT.

This chain connects TRBV2 to TRBJ1-5; possible D gene TRBD1, 5 bases. Germline CDR1 and CDR2: SNHLY and FYNNEI. The CDR3 totals 17 residues. V lost 4 bases to trimming and J lost 2 bases, with 18 bases between them. The CDR3: CASSVFQGGRGNQPQHF. CDR3 DNA sequence: TGTGCCAGCAGTGTCTTCCAGGGAGGTAGGGGCAATCAGCCCCAGCATTTT.

V is TRBV6-8 and J is TRBJ2-2, with 7 nucleotides matching TRBD1. The V segment lost 6 bases and the J segment 0 bases; nucleotides outside the gene matches: 28. The CDR3 has 23 amino acids. CDR1 and CDR2 (germline): MNHGY, SAAAGT. The CDR3 region is CASSPTTTYLPDRSFANTGELFF. In DNA form, the CDR3 reads TGTGCCAGCAGCCCAACTACCACATACCTCCCGGACAGGTCGTTCGCGAACACCGGGGAGCTGTTTTTT.

V usage is TRBV7-2 and J usage is TRBJ2-1; no clear D gene. This CDR3 contains 14 residues. Trimming took 2 bases from V and 4 from J, leaving 9 bases between them. Germline CDR1 reads SGHTA; CDR2 reads FQGNSA. CDR3 DNA sequence: TGTGCCAGCAGCTTAAGGCCCGATTACAATGAGCAGTTCTTC. It translates to CASSLRPDYNEQFF.

The CDR3 region is CASTGQENTGELFF. CDR3 bases: TGTGCCAGCACCGGACAGGAAAACACCGGGGAGCTGTTTTTT. The J gene is TRBJ2-2, the V gene TRBV27; TRBD1 agrees at 7 bases. After removal of 7 bases from V and 2 bases from J, the junction contained 4 bases not matched to a gene. The CDR3 length is 14 residues. Germline CDR1 reads MNHEY; CDR2 reads SMNVEV (reference sequence).

The gene calls are TRBV7-4 and TRBJ2-7; D remains unclear. CDR1 SGHVT and CDR2 SQSDAQ come from the germline V gene. The CDR3 extends over 14 amino acids. Trimming stripped 1 base from V and 2 bases from J, with 9 bases between. The CDR3 is CASSLGGMTYEQYF. DNA for the CDR3: TGTGCCAGCAGCTTAGGGGGAATGACCTACGAGCAGTACTTC.

This chain links TRBV25-1 with TRBJ2-1; D tentatively reads TRBD1 or TRBD2 (5 bases each). V dropped 2 bases and J dropped 9 bases, with 11 bases sitting between them. The germline V gene encodes CDR1 MGHDK and CDR2 SYGVNS. The CDR3 is 13 residues long. The CDR3 loop is CASSERRDLEQFF. The CDR3 DNA reads TGTGCCAGCAGTGAAAGAAGGGACCTTGAGCAGTTCTTC.

The CDR3 DNA reads as TGTGCTAGTGGTTTGGGGGACAGGAGTAAGAACACCGGGGAGCTGTTTTTT. Its protein is CASGLGDRSKNTGELFF. The gene calls are TRBV12-5 and TRBJ2-2; 8 bases agree with TRBD1. The CDR3 has 17 amino acids. Germline lookup yields CDR1 LGHNT and CDR2 FRNRAP. The V and J ends lost 1 base and 1 base, in that order; junction bases with no gene match: 5.

The chain joins TRBV14 to TRBJ2-1; D may be TRBD2 (6 bases). With 0 bases removed from V and 0 bases from J, the gap between germline ends came to 15 bases. Germline lookup yields CDR1 SGHDN and CDR2 FVKESK. CDR3 length: 18 residues. The CDR3 coding sequence is TGTGCCAGCAGCCAAGAAGGAGGCGGGACCCTCTCCTACAATGAGCAGTTCTTC. Translated, it gives CASSQEGGGTLSYNEQFF.

The genes are TRBV12-3 or TRBV12-4 and TRBJ2-3; 13 bases are a match to TRBD2. The length of the CDR3 is 16 residues. After removal of 4 bases from V and 8 bases from J, the junction contained 9 bases not matched to a gene. CDR3 amino acids: CASSSRLAGGRGTQYF. The CDR3 DNA reads TGTGCCAGCAGTTCTCGACTAGCGGGGGGCAGGGGTACGCAGTATTTT.

The table lists this clonotype with a count of one. The CDR3 region has the DNA TGTGCCAGCAGCTTAGCAGGGGCTGGAAACACCATATATTTT. Its translation: CASSLAGAGNTIYF. The rearrangement uses TRBV11-2 and TRBJ1-3; TRBD1 might be the D (6 bases). Germline lookup yields CDR1 SGHAT and CDR2 FQNNGV. Trimming cost V 1 base and J 2 bases, with 6 bases left between them. The CDR3 sequence is 14 residues long.

This rearrangement joins TRBV19 to TRBJ1-5, with 9 bases fitting TRBD1. Trimming took 5 bases from V and 4 from J; bases not matched to a gene: 15. Germline V gene sequence: CDR1 LNHDA, CDR2 SQIVND (reference sequence). This CDR3 has 18 amino acids. CDR3 sequence (DNA): TGTGCCAGTAGTTTTCGGGACAGGGTTTTCCTTAGAAATCAGCCCCAGCATTTT. It encodes CASSFRDRVFLRNQPQHF.